This T cell receptor beta chain was captured by sequencing in a study of shared clonotypes between healthy human individuals. Study-wide results and limits: It was the few donors that limited the genetic and exposure-history diversity represented.

The CDR3 is made up of 13 amino acids. Trimming left V 3 bases short and J 1 base short, with 5 bases between. The germline CDR1 and CDR2 sequences are SGHTA and FQGTGA. As regards this clone: Antigen unknown. A read error may be the cause here, since a much bigger clone is one base away. The same CDR3 also results from other DNA sequences found in this sample.

Naive CD4+ cells were CD45RA-selected; the remaining cells were memory. In the original processing: Filtering differed because ImmunoSEQ produced junction-only sequences that carried no quality scores. TCRdb's table, derived via immunoSEQ multiplex PCR, lists solely in-frame clones and lacks some. The V and J calls and clone size are taken from that table; D and trimming were inferred from the DNA. Altogether more than 900,000 clones are present, 70% to 80% being singletons, with the ten largest covering roughly 0.62%. This sequence originates from a man aged 18 to 30 in good health. Some clones in this sample may be carry-over from other donors' samples. The chain is built from TRBV7-3 and TRBJ2-3; D ambiguous. The sequenced sample consisted of memory CD4+ T cells from PBMCs. As to subset: CD45RA-negative fraction. This CDR3 reads CASSLQGTDTQYF. CDR3 DNA sequence: TGTGCCAGCAGCTTGCAGGGCACAGATACGCAGTATTTT.